This TCR beta chain was captured in a study of blood T cell repertoires in COVID-19. Study in general: Some COVID-19 samples were acute and others convalescent; all came from the United States, Italy and Spain. Nucleic acid was either cDNA or gDNA, and it came from T cells, B-cell-depleted T cells, or PBMCs.

CDR3 length: 16 residues. Trimming took off 1 base at V and 6 bases at J, with 18 bases between the two ends. Germline-derived CDR1 and CDR2 are LGHDT and YNNKEL (reference sequence). Original analysis: Estimation of nucleated cell counts was performed using reference gene primer amplification. Profiling relied on immunoSEQ multiplex PCR, and the TCRdb table lists in-frame clones only, not all of them. V, J and clone size were drawn from that table, and D and trimming were deduced from the DNA. The sample has around 120,000 clones; roughly nine tenths are singletons. This receptor was identified in an older man who had recovered from COVID-19. Sequencing was done on a sample of peripheral blood. This chain connects TRBV3-1 (or the pseudogene TRBV3-2) to TRBJ1-2; no clear D gene. In nucleotides, the CDR3 is TGTGCCAGCAGCCAAGGTTCAACAGCAAGACGAAATGGCTACACCTTC. Translated, it gives CASSQGSTARRNGYTF.